This entry lists 25 T cell receptor beta chains sequenced from one sample in a study of human T cells and chemical hapten exposure. TCRdb itself ran the RACE reads through MiXCR, one entry per CDR3 protein. The sample has about 120,000 distinct CDR3 sequences; roughly 13% are singletons. Sample time point: patch test 1, 2 weeks after DPC sensitization. Indicated treatment: therapeutic diphenylcyclopropenone sensitization with weekly scalp DPC. Specimen: whole blood, collected in connection with sensitization to the hapten diphenylcyclopropenone (DPC). These receptors came from a man between 18 and 29 years old with alopecia areata. Some clones in this sample may be carry-over from other donors' samples.

This clonotype was seen repeatedly, ten times or more. V and J are TRBV27 and TRBJ1-6; no definite D call. The germline V gene encodes CDR1 MNHEY and CDR2 SMNVEV (reference sequence). Trimming stripped 8 bases from V and 7 bases from J, with 9 bases between. The CDR3 spans 12 residues. This CDR3 reads CASRSRNSPLHF. The CDR3 DNA sequence: TGTGCCAGCCGTAGTCGGAATTCACCCCTCCACTTT.

This CDR3 reads CASRNRGNTEAFF. DNA for the CDR3: TGTGCCAGCAGAAACAGAGGAAACACTGAAGCTTTCTTT. This chain connects TRBV27 to TRBJ1-1; D uncertain. With 6 bases removed from V and 2 bases from J, the gap between germline ends came to 10 bases. The CDR3 runs to 13 residues. Germline CDR1 and CDR2: MNHEY and SMNVEV (reference sequence).

This clonotype was found a few times. V is TRBV12-3 or TRBV12-4 and J is TRBJ2-5, with D perhaps TRBD2 (5 bases). CDR3 length: 17 amino acids. V was cut by 1 base and J by 4 bases, with 19 bases left in between. DNA of the CDR3: TGTGCCAGCAGTTTAGTATACGGGGAAGTTCGGGGAGAGACCCAGTACTTC. This gives the protein CASSLVYGEVRGETQYF.

This clonotype occurred a few times. This sequence joins TRBV7-6 and TRBJ1-1; D remains ambiguous. The CDR3 covers 14 residues. Trimming took 1 base from V and 2 from J, leaving 8 bases between them. Per germline, CDR1 SGHVS and CDR2 FNYEAQ. CDR3 DNA sequence: TGTGCCAGCAGCTTAGAGCACTCCAACACTGAAGCTTTCTTT. Translated: CASSLEHSNTEAFF.

This chain uses TRBV19 with TRBJ2-3, with a weak D call TRBD2 (6 bases). This CDR3 is 14 amino acids long. The germline V gene has CDR1 LNHDA and CDR2 SQIVND (reference sequence). Trimming cost V 8 bases and J 6 bases, with 18 bases left between them. CDR3 in amino acids: CASGLDYRIDTQYF. Here the CDR3 DNA reads TGTGCCAGTGGCTTGGACTATCGTATTGATACGCAGTATTTT.

This clonotype appeared many times. The rearrangement links TRBV7-3 to TRBJ2-6, with TRBD1 matching over 7 bases. J gave up 3 bases and V 5 bases, and 7 bases lay outside the gene matches. Germline V CDR1 and CDR2: SGHTA, FQGTGA. This CDR3 region has 16 residues. CDR3 protein: CASSTDRVGGANVLTF. CDR3 nucleotide sequence: TGTGCCAGCAGCACTGACAGGGTGGGTGGGGCCAACGTCCTGACTTTC.

DNA of the CDR3: TGTGCGGCTCGGGGCCGAGGAGCAGATACGCAGTATTTT. Translating gives CAARGRGADTQYF. The gene calls are TRBV3-1 and TRBJ2-3; D is perhaps TRBD1 or TRBD2 (5 bases each). The CDR3 sequence is 13 residues long. The V gene's germline CDR1 is LGHDT and CDR2 YNNKEL (reference sequence).

This clonotype was counted a few times. The CDR3 spells CASSFLGDGELFF. CDR3 DNA sequence: TGTGCCAGCAGCTTCTTGGGGGACGGGGAGCTGTTTTTT. The chain links TRBV7-3 to TRBJ2-2, with D perhaps being TRBD1 or TRBD2 (5 bases each). Germline CDR1 is SGHTA and CDR2 is FQGTGA. Trimming removed 3 bases from V and 7 bases from J, with 9 bases in between. CDR3 length equals 13 residues.

This clonotype has more than one count but fewer than ten. The J gene is TRBJ2-2, the V gene TRBV7-9; D not certain. V gave up 3 bases and J gave up 5 bases, with 13 bases separating them. The CDR3 length is 15 residues. Germline CDR1 SEHNR, CDR2 FQNEAQ (reference sequence). The CDR3 loop reads CASSLSSHGTGELFF. In DNA form, the CDR3 reads TGTGCCAGCAGCTTGTCCAGTCACGGGACCGGGGAGCTGTTTTTT.

This clonotype was observed a handful of times. The chain joins TRBV19 to TRBJ1-3, with D uncertain. Trimming shortened V by 5 bases and J by 0 bases, and 11 bases separated the two germline ends. The CDR3 is 15 amino acids. Germline lookup yields CDR1 LNHDA and CDR2 SQIVND (reference sequence). CDR3 nucleotides: TGTGCCAGTAGTTCTATGGACGGCTCTGGAAACACCATATATTTT. The encoded protein is CASSSMDGSGNTIYF.

This clonotype was counted at least ten times. V usage is TRBV7-3 and J usage is TRBJ2-5, with 9 bases matching TRBD1. Germline CDR1 reads SGHTA; CDR2 reads FQGTGA. The CDR3 length is 14 residues. Trimming removed 3 bases from V and 3 bases from J; junction bases left unmatched: 2. The CDR3, as DNA: TGTGCCAGCAGCTTGACAGGGGGAAAAGAGACCCAGTACTTC. Its translation: CASSLTGGKETQYF.

This clonotype was observed a few times. This chain connects TRBV27 to TRBJ2-7; D unclear. The CDR3 contains 15 residues. Germline lookup yields CDR1 MNHEY and CDR2 SMNVEV (reference sequence). V lost 8 bases, J lost 4 bases, and 21 bases lay in between. The CDR3 spells CASRSRFASPYEQYV. For the CDR3, the DNA is TGTGCCAGCCGATCCAGGTTCGCTTCACCTTACGAGCAGTACGTC.

As concerns this clonotype: The junction departs from germline at one end; a sequencing error may be responsible. The V gene is TRBV4-3, the J gene TRBJ1-6; 7 positions agree with TRBD1. Germline V gene sequence: CDR1 LGHNA, CDR2 YSLEER. This CDR3 comprises 13 residues. The CDR3 DNA is TGCGCCAGCAGCCAGGGGACAGACAGCCCTTATAGCTTT. Translation gives CASSQGTDSPYSF.

The gene calls are TRBV3-1 and TRBJ2-5, with D hard to call. Germline V lookup: CDR1 LGHDT, CDR2 YNNKEL (reference sequence). V lost 1 base, J lost 7 bases, and 13 bases lay in between. The CDR3 totals 14 residues. The CDR3 sequence is CASSQGIPDGTQYF. DNA of the CDR3: TGTGCCAGCAGCCAAGGGATTCCGGACGGGACCCAGTACTTC.

This clonotype came up a few times. The chain links TRBV7-6 to TRBJ1-2, with TRBD1 identical over 7 bases. There are 14 residues in the CDR3. The V and J ends lost 5 bases and 4 bases, in that order; junction bases with no gene match: 7. CDR1 and CDR2 from the germline V gene are SGHVS and FNYEAQ. The chain's CDR3 is CASSPTRQGYGYTF. The DNA of the CDR3 is TGTGCCAGCAGCCCTACCCGACAGGGCTATGGCTACACCTTC.

Points on this clonotype: Germline and junction disagree at one end, which may indicate a read error. The chain joins TRBV7-2 to TRBJ1-1, with D unclear. This CDR3 is 13 amino acids long. Germline CDR1 is SGHTA and CDR2 is FQGNSA. CDR3 coding DNA: TGTGCCAGTAGCTTAGATGTGGATTTACGAGCTTTCTTT. Its translation: CASSLDVDLRAFF.

This clonotype was counted between two and nine times. The chain couples TRBV18 to TRBJ2-5, with D unclear. This CDR3 comprises 14 residues. V was shortened by 3 bases and J by 0 bases, with 8 bases between the two germline ends. Per the germline V gene, CDR1 is KGHSH and CDR2 is LQKENI. The CDR3 here is CASSPRADQETQYF. The CDR3 DNA reads TGTGCCAGCTCACCCCGGGCAGACCAAGAGACCCAGTACTTC.

The chain employs TRBV2 and TRBJ1-2, with no clear D. CDR1 is SNHLY, CDR2 FYNNEI, per germline. The CDR3 has 13 amino acids. Between the trimmed V and J ends, which lost 10 bases and 4 bases, there was a span of 16 bases. CDR3 sequence (DNA): TGTGCCACCTCGAAACTCCCCCCCTATGGCTACACCTTC. Its protein product is CATSKLPPYGYTF.

This clonotype appeared a few times. This chain uses TRBV7-8 with TRBJ2-7; D is tentatively TRBD1 or TRBD2 (5 bases each). In germline, CDR1 is SGHVS, CDR2 FQNEAQ. The CDR3 extends over 14 amino acids. The V end was cut by 4 bases, the J end by 2 bases, with 12 bases between. This CDR3 is CASSYRDGTYEQYF. The CDR3 nucleotides read TGTGCCAGCAGCTACCGGGACGGGACCTACGAGCAGTACTTC.

Points on this clonotype: The CDR3 does not end in the conserved phenylalanine or tryptophan, so this is likely a read error. The chain couples TRBV27 to TRBJ2-3; 11 nucleotides match TRBD2. J gave up 5 bases and V 4 bases, and 11 bases lay outside the gene matches. The CDR3 sequence is 17 residues long. The germline CDR1 and CDR2 sequences are MNHEY and SMNVEV (reference sequence). The CDR3 region is CASSSWLLAGEGDTQYY. The CDR3 region has the DNA TGTGCCAGCAGTTCGTGGCTACTAGCGGGGGAGGGAGATACGCAGTATTAT.

Only a few counts were recorded for this clonotype. V usage is TRBV7-9 and J usage is TRBJ2-7; the match to TRBD2 covers 8 bases. Germline assignment: CDR1 SEHNR and CDR2 FQNEAQ (reference sequence). The V and J ends lost 3 bases and 2 bases, in that order; junction bases with no gene match: 3. The CDR3 spans 14 residues. The CDR3 DNA follows: TGTGCCAGCAGCTTCCAGCGGGGGACCTACGAGCAGTACTTC. Protein sequence: CASSFQRGTYEQYF.

This rearrangement joins TRBV18 to TRBJ1-5; D might be TRBD1 (5 bases). The CDR3 spans 15 residues. Trimming left V 3 bases short and J 2 bases short, with 11 bases between. The germline V gene has CDR1 KGHSH and CDR2 LQKENI. Here the CDR3 reads CASSPSQGGNQPQHF. The CDR3 nucleotides are TGTGCCAGCTCACCGTCCCAGGGCGGCAATCAGCCCCAGCATTTT.

This clonotype came up a few times. The V gene is TRBV28, the J gene TRBJ2-1; the D gene is possibly TRBD1 (6 bases). The CDR3 sequence is 16 residues long. V dropped 5 bases and J dropped 0 bases, with 14 bases sitting between them. Per germline, CDR1 MDHEN and CDR2 SYDVKM. CDR3 loop: CASSRQGSFSYNEQFF. The CDR3 bases are TGTGCCAGCAGTCGCCAGGGGTCATTCTCCTACAATGAGCAGTTCTTC.

This clonotype showed up just a few times. This sequence joins TRBV7-9 and TRBJ1-2, with TRBD1 identical over 8 bases. The J segment lost 3 bases and the V segment lost 5 bases, leaving 11 bases of the junction unmatched. The CDR3 is 16 residues long. Germline CDR1 is SEHNR and CDR2 is FQNEAQ (reference sequence). The CDR3, as DNA: TGTGCCAGCAGCGCCAGCTGGACAGGGTCCGACTATGGCTACACCTTC. Protein product: CASSASWTGSDYGYTF.

This chain uses TRBV9 with TRBJ2-3; possibly TRBD1 for D (7 bases). V was cut by 4 bases and J by 4 bases, with 22 bases left in between. The CDR3 loop spans 17 amino acids. CDR1 and CDR2 (germline): SGDLS, YYNGEE. The DNA of the CDR3 is TGTGCCAGCAGCCATGTCAGTGGAGGAGGGGGCGCAGATACGCAGTATTTT. It yields the protein CASSHVSGGGGADTQYF.